What follows are 15 T cell receptor beta chains derived from one specimen sequenced in a study of monozygotic twins with inflammatory bowel disease. TCRdb reprocessed the 5' RACE reads and stores each CDR3 protein as one record, lacking DNA. The repertoire table contains approximately 400,000 distinct CDR3 sequences. Material: blood. These receptor sequences come from a human donor with ulcerative colitis or Crohn's disease, or a healthy co-twin of an affected twin (not recorded which).

The rearrangement joins TRBV5-6 to TRBJ1-2; TCRdb returns TRBD1, unconfirmable since there is no DNA. CDR3 length: 14 residues. Germline assignment: CDR1 SGHDT and CDR2 YYEEEE. CDR3 protein: CASSLDRTGVGYTF. Using reference TRBV5-6 and TRBJ1-2 for the parts outside the CDR3, the full variable domain is DAGVTQSPTHLIKTRGQQVTLRCSPKSGHDTVSWYQQALGQGPQFIFQYYEEEERQRGNFPDRFSGHQFPNYSSELNVNALLLGDSALYLCASSLDRTGVGYTFGSGTRLTVV.

The V and J genes are TRBV3-1 and TRBJ2-3. Germline V gene lookup returns CDR1 LGHDT and CDR2 YNNKEL (reference sequence). The CDR3 has 12 residues. The CDR3 loop reads CASSQLPDTQYF.

V and J are TRBV4-3 and TRBJ2-7; without DNA, the TCRdb call of TRBD1 cannot be checked. Germline CDR1 and CDR2: LGHNA and YSLEER. The CDR3 loop spans 15 amino acids. The CDR3 here is CASSQEQDTSYEQYF.

The chain joins TRBV5-6 to TRBJ2-1; TCRdb picks TRBD1, but there is no DNA to check that call. CDR1 SGHDT and CDR2 YYEEEE come from the germline V gene. This CDR3 contains 15 residues. The CDR3: CASSSLAQGPFEQFF.

The V call is TRBV5-6, the J call TRBJ1-1; the D call of TRBD1 rests on TCRdb alone, since no DNA is present to check it. The CDR3 extends over 12 amino acids. Germline lookup yields CDR1 SGHDT and CDR2 YYEEEE. The CDR3 sequence: CVSSSRQGAAFF.

The rearrangement links TRBV20-1 to TRBJ1-2. CDR1 and CDR2 from the germline V gene are DFQATT and SNEGSKA (reference sequence). The CDR3 consists of 13 residues. The CDR3 loop is CSARRTGREGYTF.

The CDR3 sequence: CASSRRERASEAFF. V usage is TRBV7-9 and J usage is TRBJ1-1; TCRdb picks TRBD1, but there is no DNA to check that call. Germline assignment: CDR1 SEHNR and CDR2 FQNEAQ (reference sequence). CDR3 size: 14 residues.

J is TRBJ2-4 and V is TRBV20-1; the TCRdb D gene call, TRBD1, has no DNA to confirm it. The germline V gene encodes CDR1 DFQATT and CDR2 SNEGSKA (reference sequence). This CDR3 spans 13 amino acids. CDR3: CSARRTTGNIQYF.

CDR3 loop: CASSPGTGGSQYF. This sequence joins TRBV4-3 and TRBJ2-5; TCRdb calls TRBD1, which cannot be checked without DNA. The CDR3 has 13 residues. CDR1 is LGHNA, CDR2 YSLEER, per germline.

The rearrangement uses TRBV6-2 or TRBV6-3 and TRBJ1-5; TCRdb lists TRBD1, though no DNA is available to test this call. This CDR3 spans 19 amino acids. Germline assignment: CDR1 MNHEY and CDR2 SVGEGT. The chain's CDR3 is CASSYGGIRDRVGNQPQHF.

CDR3 sequence: CASSVRDRGLIEQYF. The genes are TRBV7-6 and TRBJ2-7; there is no DNA to check the TCRdb D call of TRBD1. This CDR3 is built from 15 residues. CDR1 and CDR2 from the germline V gene are SGHVS and FNYEAQ.

The chain combines TRBV5-4 with TRBJ2-1; without DNA, the TCRdb call of TRBD2 cannot be checked. Germline V CDR1 and CDR2: SGHNT, YYREEE (reference sequence). The CDR3 loop spans 14 amino acids. CDR3 protein: CASSYPGGHNEQFF.

The chain employs TRBV4-3 and TRBJ2-1. Per the germline V gene, CDR1 is LGHNA and CDR2 is YSLEER. There are 14 residues in the CDR3. Here the CDR3 reads CASNQDVSYNEQFF.

V is TRBV19 and J is TRBJ1-2. The CDR3 loop spans 14 amino acids. Germline assignment: CDR1 LNHDA and CDR2 SQIVND (reference sequence). The CDR3 is CASTWTAENYGYTF.

The chain combines TRBV29-1 with TRBJ2-7; without DNA, the TCRdb call of TRBD2 cannot be checked. CDR3 length equals 13 residues. Looked up from germline, CDR1 is SQVTM and CDR2 is ANQGSEA. This chain's CDR3 is CSVLSGPTYEQYF.